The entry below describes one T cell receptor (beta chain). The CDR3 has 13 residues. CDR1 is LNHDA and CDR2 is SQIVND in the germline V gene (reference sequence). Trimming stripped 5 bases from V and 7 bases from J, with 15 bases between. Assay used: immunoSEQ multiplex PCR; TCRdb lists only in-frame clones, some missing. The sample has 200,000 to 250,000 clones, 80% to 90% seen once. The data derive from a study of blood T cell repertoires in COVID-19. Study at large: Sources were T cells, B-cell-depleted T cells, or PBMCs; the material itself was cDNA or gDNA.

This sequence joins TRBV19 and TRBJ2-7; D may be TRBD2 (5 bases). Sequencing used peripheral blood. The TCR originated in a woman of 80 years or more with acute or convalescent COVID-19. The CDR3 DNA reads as TGTGCCAGTAGTCCCACCCCGGACTCGGAGCAGTACTTC. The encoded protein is CASSPTPDSEQYF.